This TCR beta chain was documented in a study of blood T cell repertoires in COVID-19. The authors' processing: Estimates of nucleated cell counts were drawn from the amplification of reference gene primers. The method was immunoSEQ multiplex PCR; TCRdb's version includes in-frame clones alone and lacks a portion of them. That table supplies the V and J calls and clone size; D and trimming were determined from the DNA. Of approximately 220,000 clones listed, 86% were seen once; the top ten hold over 3%. Membership in each cohort depended on participant-reported clinical history. The sample consisted of PBMCs or T cells enriched from blood (not recorded which). The receptor was isolated from a woman in her thirties or forties with acute COVID-19.

In DNA form, the CDR3 reads TGTGCCATCAGTGAGCGGAGCACCACCGGGGAGCTGTTTTTT. This codes for CAISERSTTGELFF. V usage is TRBV10-3 and J usage is TRBJ2-2; D is undetermined. The CDR3 has 14 amino acids. The V end was cut by 2 bases, the J end by 4 bases, with 8 bases between. The germline gives CDR1 ENHRY, CDR2 SYGVKD.